This T cell receptor (beta chain) is from a study of CD8 T cells in Susac syndrome. Each Susac syndrome patient had definite or probable disease by recently defined criteria. Points from the study as a whole: In total CD8+ repertoires, 15 to 20 Susac-specific public clones were found, and roughly 5 in CD8+ TEMRA repertoires.

Comments on this clonotype: Its cognate antigen is unknown.

Random hexamers were used to reverse transcribe an amount of about 0.5 to 1 ug RNA. TCR beta CDR3 was amplified by immunoSEQ covering 54 Vbeta and 13 Jbeta. Using its own MiXCR run on the immunoSEQ multiplex PCR reads, TCRdb lists one record per CDR3 protein. The table lists more than 150,000 distinct CDR3 sequences, just under 95% of them singletons, with about 0.15% in the top ten. This clonotype was sampled from a human donor with Susac syndrome. The sample comprised CD8+ T cells from PBMCs.

The CDR3 region has the DNA TGTGCCAGCAGCCAAGACCCCGGGGCTTATTTCTATGGCTACACCTTC. Protein: CASSQDPGAYFYGYTF. This sequence joins TRBV3-1 and TRBJ1-2, with D tentatively TRBD1 (5 bases). The CDR3 contains 16 residues. Germline CDR1 reads LGHDT; CDR2 reads YNNKEL (reference sequence). V was pared by 0 bases and J by 4 bases, with 15 bases between.